In its sample, the clone carrying this TCR beta chain was seen a few times. Its specificity is not known. 60 Vbeta and 13 Jbeta primers were used in PCR. The method was immunoSEQ multiplex PCR; TCRdb's version includes in-frame clones alone and lacks a portion of them. Here the sample spans about 200,000 clones, 10% to 15% being singletons. This entry is derived from a study of cytomegalovirus exposure and HLA in healthy donors. Study-wide results and caveats: It was in a later analysis that TCR association rates were seen to vary by HLA locus, highest for DRB1 and lowest for HLA-C.

This CDR3 spans 15 amino acids. V lost 4 bases, J lost 6 bases, and 9 bases stayed unmatched. Germline V CDR1 and CDR2: KGHSH, LQKENI. The material sequenced was PBMCs. The rearrangement joins TRBV18 to TRBJ2-5, with 9 nucleotides matching TRBD1. The sequence was obtained from a man between 50 and 59 years old in good health and CMV-seropositive. The CDR3 DNA reads as TGTGCCAGCTCACAACCGGGACAGGGCTTCAAGACCCAGTACTTC. Protein: CASSQPGQGFKTQYF.